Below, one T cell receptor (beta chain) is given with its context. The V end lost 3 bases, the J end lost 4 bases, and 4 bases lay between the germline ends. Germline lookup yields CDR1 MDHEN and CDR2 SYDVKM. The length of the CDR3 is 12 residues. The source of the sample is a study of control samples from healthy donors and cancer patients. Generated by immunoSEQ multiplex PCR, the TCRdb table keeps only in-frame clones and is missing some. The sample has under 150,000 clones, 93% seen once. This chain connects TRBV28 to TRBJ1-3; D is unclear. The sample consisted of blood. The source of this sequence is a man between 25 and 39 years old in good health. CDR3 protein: CASSFDGNTIYF. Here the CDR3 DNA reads TGTGCCAGCAGTTTTGACGGAAACACCATATATTTT.